Listed below are T cell receptor beta chains from one sample, sequenced in a study of blood T cell repertoires in COVID-19. Data came from immunoSEQ multiplex PCR; TCRdb stores just in-frame clones and leaves some out. Of about 100,000 clones listed, around four fifths were seen once; the top ten hold around 15%. Material for sequencing was peripheral blood. These TCRs come from a man between 50 and 59 years old with active or convalescent COVID-19. Both conserved end residues are part of each CDR3. A D gene is named only where the DNA matches it firmly. Size tells how often a clone was seen (once, few, many) or the class of an expanded clone, and some rows leave it out.

v_call: TRBV7-3; clone_size: NA; j_call: TRBJ1-2; d_call: NA; cdr3_nt: TGTGCCAGCTCTGCGGATCCTAACTATGGCTACACCTTC; cdr3_aa: CASSADPNYGYTF
v_call: TRBV6-5; clone_size: NA; j_call: TRBJ1-6; d_call: TRBD1; cdr3_nt: TGTGCCAGCAGGCCGGGGACAGGGCATAATTCACCCCTCCACTTT; cdr3_aa: CASRPGTGHNSPLHF
v_call: TRBV6-6; clone_size: few; j_call: TRBJ1-2; d_call: TRBD1; cdr3_nt: TGTGCCAGCGACCCGGGACAGGGTTTCTACACCTTC; cdr3_aa: CASDPGQGFYTF
v_call: TRBV11-3; clone_size: NA; j_call: TRBJ2-1; d_call: TRBD1; cdr3_nt: TGTGCCAGCAGCCCTTACACAGGGGGCGATGAGCAGTTCTTC; cdr3_aa: CASSPYTGGDEQFF
v_call: TRBV5-8; clone_size: NA; j_call: TRBJ2-7; d_call: NA; cdr3_nt: TGTGCCAGCAGAGCGACCGGGACTCTACACGAGCAGTACTTC; cdr3_aa: CASRATGTLHEQYF
v_call: TRBV4-2; clone_size: NA; j_call: TRBJ2-3; d_call: NA; cdr3_nt: TGTGCCAGCAGCCAAGAGAGGTCGCAAACAGATACGCAGTATTTT; cdr3_aa: CASSQERSQTDTQYF
v_call: TRBV4-1; clone_size: once; j_call: TRBJ1-1; d_call: NA; cdr3_nt: TGCGCCAGCAGCCTTGGGATCGGGGTTAGGGTGAACACTGAAGCTTTCTTT; cdr3_aa: CASSLGIGVRVNTEAFF
v_call: TRBV24-1; clone_size: NA; j_call: TRBJ2-7; d_call: TRBD1; cdr3_nt: TGTGCCACTTCCGCCGGGACAGGGGGCTACGAGCAGTACTTC; cdr3_aa: CATSAGTGGYEQYF
v_call: TRBV19; clone_size: NA; j_call: TRBJ1-5; d_call: NA; cdr3_nt: TGTGCCAGTAGCGAGGACACCGATCAGCCCCAGCATTTT; cdr3_aa: CASSEDTDQPQHF
v_call: TRBV14; clone_size: NA; j_call: TRBJ2-6; d_call: NA; cdr3_nt: TGTGCCAGCAGCCGCTCCCTCGGTAGGGGCGGGGCCAACGTCCTGACTTTC; cdr3_aa: CASSRSLGRGGANVLTF
v_call: TRBV5-1; clone_size: NA; j_call: TRBJ1-1; d_call: TRBD1; cdr3_nt: TGCGCCAGCAGCGACCCGACAGGGGTGTCGTCTGAAGCTTTCTTT; cdr3_aa: CASSDPTGVSSEAFF
v_call: TRBV5-5; clone_size: NA; j_call: TRBJ1-2; d_call: TRBD1; cdr3_nt: TGTGCCAGCAGCTTGTTTTGGCAGGGGGGACGAGCTAACTATGGCTACACCTTC; cdr3_aa: CASSLFWQGGRANYGYTF
v_call: TRBV3-1/TRBV3-2; clone_size: NA; j_call: TRBJ1-1; d_call: TRBD1; cdr3_nt: TGTGCCAGCAGCCGCTGGGACAGGGTAAACACTGAAGCTTTCTTT; cdr3_aa: CASSRWDRVNTEAFF
v_call: TRBV28; clone_size: NA; j_call: TRBJ1-1; d_call: TRBD1; cdr3_nt: TGTGCCATAAGGGGACAGATGAACACTGAAGCTTTCTTT; cdr3_aa: CAIRGQMNTEAFF
v_call: TRBV7-3; clone_size: NA; j_call: TRBJ2-7; d_call: TRBD1; cdr3_nt: TGTGCCAGCAGCTTATCCGGACAGGGTTTATACGAGCAGTACTTC; cdr3_aa: CASSLSGQGLYEQYF
v_call: TRBV6-5; clone_size: NA; j_call: TRBJ2-1; d_call: TRBD2; cdr3_nt: TGTGCCAGCAGTACTAGCGGCATGCACCCCTTCTTC; cdr3_aa: CASSTSGMHPFF
v_call: TRBV2; clone_size: NA; j_call: TRBJ2-7; d_call: TRBD2; cdr3_nt: TGTGCCAGCAGCTGGACTAGCGGGAGCCGTTACGAGCAGTACTTC; cdr3_aa: CASSWTSGSRYEQYF
v_call: TRBV6-2/TRBV6-3; clone_size: NA; j_call: TRBJ2-1; d_call: TRBD2; cdr3_nt: TGTGCCAGCAGTTCCTCAGCGGGGGTCTACAATGAGCAGTTCTTC; cdr3_aa: CASSSSAGVYNEQFF
v_call: TRBV11-2; clone_size: NA; j_call: TRBJ1-4; d_call: NA; cdr3_nt: TGTGCCATCTTTCGGGAAAAACTGTTTTTT; cdr3_aa: CAIFREKLFF
v_call: TRBV5-1; clone_size: NA; j_call: TRBJ2-5; d_call: NA; cdr3_nt: TGCGCCAGCAGCGAAATGGGGCCCTCAGAGACCCAGTACTTC; cdr3_aa: CASSEMGPSETQYF
v_call: TRBV21-1; clone_size: NA; j_call: TRBJ1-1; d_call: NA; cdr3_nt: TGTGCCAGCAGCAAAGGGACAGGATGCATGAACACTGAAGCTTTCTTT; cdr3_aa: CASSKGTGCMNTEAFF
v_call: TRBV3-1/TRBV3-2; clone_size: once; j_call: TRBJ2-7; d_call: TRBD2; cdr3_nt: TGTGCCAGCAGCCAAGGGACTAGCGGGAGCCTGTACTTC; cdr3_aa: CASSQGTSGSLYF
v_call: TRBV2; clone_size: NA; j_call: TRBJ1-5; d_call: TRBD1; cdr3_nt: TGTGCCAGCAGTGATAAGACAGGGGGGTACCAGCCCCAGCATTTT; cdr3_aa: CASSDKTGGYQPQHF
v_call: TRBV6-1; clone_size: NA; j_call: TRBJ1-5; d_call: NA; cdr3_nt: TGTGCCAGCAGTGAAGGGGCAGGCGTCAATCAGCCCCAGCATTTT; cdr3_aa: CASSEGAGVNQPQHF
v_call: TRBV15; clone_size: few; j_call: TRBJ2-7; d_call: NA; cdr3_nt: TGTGCCACCAGCAGAGATCCCAGGGGGGCCTACGAGCAGTACTTC; cdr3_aa: CATSRDPRGAYEQYF
v_call: TRBV30; clone_size: NA; j_call: TRBJ1-2; d_call: TRBD1; cdr3_nt: TGTGCCTGGAGGAACAGGGGACCCTTCTATGGCTACACCTTC; cdr3_aa: CAWRNRGPFYGYTF
v_call: TRBV9; clone_size: NA; j_call: TRBJ1-5; d_call: TRBD1; cdr3_nt: TGTGCCAGCAGCTCAGGGGGCCCGGGATCCAATCAGCCCCAGCATTTT; cdr3_aa: CASSSGGPGSNQPQHF
v_call: TRBV7-9; clone_size: NA; j_call: TRBJ1-2; d_call: NA; cdr3_nt: TGTGCCAGCAGCTCAACGACAGTCGGCTATGGCTACACCTTC; cdr3_aa: CASSSTTVGYGYTF
v_call: TRBV28; clone_size: NA; j_call: TRBJ2-7; d_call: NA; cdr3_nt: TGTGCCAGCAGTTCGCAGGGGGGCTCCTACGAGCAGTACTTC; cdr3_aa: CASSSQGGSYEQYF
v_call: TRBV5-4; clone_size: NA; j_call: TRBJ2-3; d_call: TRBD2; cdr3_nt: TGTGCCAGCAGCGACGGGACTAGCGGGAATCCAGATACGCAGTATTTT; cdr3_aa: CASSDGTSGNPDTQYF
v_call: TRBV27; clone_size: NA; j_call: TRBJ1-1; d_call: NA; cdr3_nt: TGTGCCAGCAGCTCATACCCAGGGGCTCTCACTGAAGCTTTCTTT; cdr3_aa: CASSSYPGALTEAFF
v_call: TRBV9; clone_size: NA; j_call: TRBJ1-2; d_call: NA; cdr3_nt: TGTGCCAGCAGCGTAGGTGAGGGCGCAGGAAGCTATGGCTACACCTTC; cdr3_aa: CASSVGEGAGSYGYTF
v_call: TRBV7-9; clone_size: NA; j_call: TRBJ1-2; d_call: NA; cdr3_nt: TGTGCCAGCAGTTTCGAGGGGGATCAGGGCTACACCTTC; cdr3_aa: CASSFEGDQGYTF
v_call: TRBV21-1; clone_size: once; j_call: TRBJ2-5; d_call: NA; cdr3_nt: TGTGCCAGCAGCACCAGGGAGGTCGGGACCCAGTACTTC; cdr3_aa: CASSTREVGTQYF
v_call: TRBV12-5; clone_size: NA; j_call: TRBJ2-3; d_call: TRBD1; cdr3_nt: TGTGCTAGTGGGACAGGGGGCGCTTATAGTCATACGCAGTATTTT; cdr3_aa: CASGTGGAYSHTQYF